This TCR beta chain derives from a study of T cell changes during pregnancy in multiple sclerosis. The repertoire was sequenced with immunoSEQ multiplex PCR; TCRdb's copy has only in-frame clones and lacks some. Here the sample spans about 26,000 clones, 89% being singletons. V lost 4 bases and J 1 base, leaving 11 bases between the germline ends. This CDR3 spans 14 amino acids. CDR1 MNHEY and CDR2 SMNVEV come from the germline V gene (reference sequence). The origin of this receptor is a female donor with multiple sclerosis, enrolled in a pregnancy study. This specimen consisted of CD8+ T cells from peripheral blood mononuclear cells, obtained in the second trimester of pregnancy. The J gene is TRBJ2-7, the V gene TRBV27; possibly TRBD1 for D (6 bases). CDR3: CASSSPDSSYEQYF. The CDR3 nucleotides read TGTGCCAGCAGTTCCCCGGACAGTTCCTACGAGCAGTACTTC.